This TCR beta chain appears in the sequencing data of a study of OX40 agonist ivuxolimab in advanced cancers. Using immunoSEQ multiplex PCR, the repertoire was profiled, and TCRdb retains in-frame clones only, with some absent. The sample contains some 78,000 clones, approximately 90% of which appear only once. This CDR3 has 21 amino acids. Germline V gene sequence: CDR1 SNHLY, CDR2 FYNNEI. V gave up 3 bases and J gave up 4 bases; unmatched junction bases: 23. About this clone: Antigen: not known.

Whole-study results and caveats: CD4+ and CD8+ blood T cells expanded clonally by week 6 at 0.1 to 3.0 mg/kg.

The material sequenced was CD4+ or CD8+ T cells sorted from blood, taken in a trial of the OX40 agonist ivuxolimab. The clonotype comes from an adult with an advanced solid tumor such as melanoma, head and neck, liver or kidney cancer. This chain links TRBV2 with TRBJ2-7; 11 positions match TRBD2. CDR3 sequence (DNA): TGTGCCAGCAGTGATTGGAGTAGCGGGAGGGCCCAATACCAGGGAGATTACGAGCAGTACTTC. Translated, it gives CASSDWSSGRAQYQGDYEQYF. Drawing the rest from reference TRBV2 and TRBJ2-7, the complete variable domain is EPEVTQTPSHQVTQMGQEVILRCVPISNHLYFYWYRQILGQKVEFLVSFYNNEISEKSEIFDDQFSVERPDGSNFTLKIRSTKLEDSAMYFCASSDWSSGRAQYQGDYEQYFGPGTRLTVT.